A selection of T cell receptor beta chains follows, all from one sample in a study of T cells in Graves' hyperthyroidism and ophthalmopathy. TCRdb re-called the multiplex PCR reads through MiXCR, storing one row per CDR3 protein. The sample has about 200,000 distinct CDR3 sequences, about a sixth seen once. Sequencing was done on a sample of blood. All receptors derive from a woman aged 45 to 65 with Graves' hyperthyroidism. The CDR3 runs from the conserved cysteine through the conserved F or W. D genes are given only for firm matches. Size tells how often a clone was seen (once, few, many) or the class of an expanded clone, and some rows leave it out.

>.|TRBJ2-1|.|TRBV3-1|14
CASSLRPSDNEQFF
TGTGCCAGCAGCCTCCGCCCTAGCGACAATGAGCAGTTCTTC
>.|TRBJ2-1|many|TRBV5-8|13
CASSLGQGGEQFF
TGTGCCAGCAGCTTGGGGCAGGGAGGTGAGCAGTTCTTC
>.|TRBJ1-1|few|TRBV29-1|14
CSVDRAGENTEAFF
TGCAGCGTTGATAGGGCAGGTGAAAACACTGAAGCTTTCTTT
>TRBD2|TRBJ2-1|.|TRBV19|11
CASGREYEQFF
TGTGCCAGTGGGCGGGAGTATGAGCAGTTCTTC
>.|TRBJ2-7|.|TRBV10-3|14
CTTRPRTLGDEQYF
TGTACCACCCGCCCGCGCACTTTAGGCGACGAGCAGTACTTC
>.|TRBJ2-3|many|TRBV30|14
CAWSDFKGTDTQYF
TGTGCCTGGAGTGACTTCAAGGGAACAGATACGCAGTATTTT
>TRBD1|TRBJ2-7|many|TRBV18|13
CASSPGQTYEQYF
TGTGCCAGCTCACCGGGACAGACCTACGAGCAGTACTTC
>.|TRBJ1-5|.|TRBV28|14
CASSLRTGTQPQHF
TGTGCCAGCAGTTTAAGAACAGGGACGCAGCCCCAGCATTTT
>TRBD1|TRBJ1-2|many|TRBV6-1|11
CASSTGGGYTF
TGTGCCAGCAGTACAGGGGGTGGCTACACCTTC
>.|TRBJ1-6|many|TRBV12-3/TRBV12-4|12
CASSISNSPLHF
TGTGCCAGCAGTATCTCCAATTCACCCCTCCACTTT